This TCR beta chain was observed in a study of sequential checkpoint blockade in melanoma. Study-wide context: First-line arms were nivolumab then ipilimumab, or the reverse, randomized 1:1.

CDR3 length: 15 residues. The germline V gene has CDR1 SQVTM and CDR2 ANQGSEA. V lost 0 bases, J lost 5 bases, and 16 bases lay in between. Documented treatment: randomized to nivolumab then ipilimumab (arm A) or the reverse (arm B). PBMC sorting kept live CD3+CD8+ cells without CD19 or CD56. The method was immunoSEQ multiplex PCR; TCRdb's version includes in-frame clones alone and lacks a portion of them. The sample lists about 6,900 clones, 78% seen once, with about 7.4% in the top ten. This sequence joins TRBV29-1 and TRBJ2-5, with D possibly TRBD2 on 6 matching bases. This receptor was obtained from a human donor with melanoma. Sample: CD8+ T cells sorted from blood (inferred from file names), taken from a patient given nivolumab and ipilimumab in sequence. The CDR3 is CSVEDRASVEETQYF. In DNA, the CDR3 is TGCAGCGTTGAAGATCGGGCTAGCGTGGAGGAGACCCAGTACTTC.